The rows below give T cell receptor beta chains drawn from one sample of a study of cytomegalovirus exposure and HLA in healthy donors. Generated by immunoSEQ multiplex PCR, the TCRdb table keeps only in-frame clones and is missing some. Of some 190,000 clones listed, roughly 88% are singletons. The source material was PBMCs. All receptors derive from a woman aged 18 to 35 in good health and CMV-seronegative. Each CDR3 is given with its conserved first and last residue. The size field is filled for only some rows; it gives once, few, many or a size class.

j_gene | v_gene | abundance | CDR3aa
TRBJ2-7 | TRBV9 | NA | CASSAGTGVYEQYF
TRBJ1-2 | TRBV4-1 | NA | CASSQGQALDYGYTF
TRBJ1-1 | TRBV27 | NA | CASSLDYWNTEAFF
TRBJ2-2 | TRBV7-9 | NA | CASSSFRDLGELFF
TRBJ2-1 | TRBV4-2 | NA | CASSGRRTSSDNEQFF
TRBJ1-4 | TRBV4-2 | NA | CASSHGGTNEKLFF
TRBJ2-6 | TRBV7-9 | NA | CASSLSHSSGANVLTF
TRBJ2-7 | TRBV7-7 | NA | CASSPDRGYEQYF
TRBJ2-2 | TRBV27 | NA | CASSLSGVGGGYTGELFF
TRBJ1-1 | TRBV30 | NA | CAWTSRGGGEAFF
TRBJ1-2 | TRBV5-5 | few | CASSQQGSYGYTF
TRBJ2-3 | TRBV7-9 | NA | CASSLRTGRTDTQYF
TRBJ2-3 | TRBV28 | NA | CASTTPFGREVGDTQYF
TRBJ2-2 | TRBV7-9 | few | CASSLAEARVHGELFF
TRBJ2-2 | TRBV18 | NA | CASSPPNRQTNTGELFF
TRBJ2-1 | TRBV11-3 | NA | CASSLGLNNEQFF
TRBJ2-1 | TRBV7-9 | NA | CASSSRTSGGALPYNEQFF
TRBJ2-5 | TRBV5-4 | once | CASSLVGGQETQYF
TRBJ2-3 | TRBV7-3 | NA | CASSYRREGDTQYF
TRBJ2-7 | TRBV5-1 | many | CASRAGTALYEQYF
TRBJ1-5 | TRBV12-5 | NA | CASGRAGLGNQPQHF
TRBJ2-5 | TRBV5-6 | NA | CATTNWGGAQETQYF
TRBJ2-3 | TRBV30 | NA | CAWTVRLAGVKRDTQYF
TRBJ1-2 | TRBV5-6 | NA | CASSLSVSNYGYTF
TRBJ1-1 | TRBV10-3 | once | CAISEGTVNTEAFF
TRBJ2-7 | TRBV30 | NA | CAWRGQGAVHEQYF
TRBJ2-7 | TRBV5-8 | NA | CASSLVTSPFSYEQYF
TRBJ1-1 | TRBV5-6 | NA | CASSFRRDNMNTEAFF
TRBJ2-5 | TRBV6-5 | NA | CASREGGGKKTQYF
TRBJ2-7 | TRBV6-5 | once | CASSPRVFEQYF
TRBJ1-2 | TRBV13 | NA | CASSFGTENYGYTF
TRBJ1-1 | TRBV11-1 | once | CASSLNRINTEAFF
TRBJ1-2 | TRBV27 | NA | CASSSYDRSRGYGYTF
TRBJ2-5 | TRBV5-4 | NA | CASSSQETQYF
TRBJ2-7 | TRBV5-1 | NA | CASSLDGGRGYEQYF
TRBJ2-2 | TRBV30 | NA | CAWSGIVVTTNTGELFF
TRBJ1-2 | TRBV14 | NA | CASSPRRGQNYGYTF
TRBJ2-7 | TRBV2 | NA | CASSAPEVGDYEQYF
TRBJ1-2 | TRBV7-2 | NA | CASSLTGEDRGYTF
TRBJ2-5 | TRBV5-1 | NA | CATMDTGRYQETQYF
TRBJ2-1 | TRBV29-1 | NA | CSALSGNNEQFF
TRBJ2-5 | TRBV6-5 | NA | CASTSPGQETQYF
TRBJ1-5 | TRBV6-1 | NA | CASTSGGSLNQPQHF
TRBJ1-1 | TRBV11-2 | NA | CASSHPFGQGAGEAFF
TRBJ1-6 | TRBV25-1 | few | CASRKGQDNSPLHF
TRBJ1-2 | TRBV27 | NA | CASSATGLGYTF
TRBJ1-5 | TRBV28 | NA | CASSSGQGGNQPQHF
TRBJ1-2 | TRBV27 | NA | CASRSPQGELNYGYTF
TRBJ1-2 | TRBV19 | NA | CASRGYGLNYGYTF
TRBJ1-2 | TRBV19 | NA | CASSILSYGYTF
TRBJ2-7 | TRBV15 | NA | CATSNQTSGSYEQYF
TRBJ2-7 | TRBV9 | NA | CASSVGTGRGDEQYF
TRBJ1-3 | TRBV28 | NA | CASRTGHSGNTIYF
TRBJ2-2 | TRBV6-6 | few | CASSLTGELFF
TRBJ2-2 | TRBV30 | once | CAWSGGTHNTGELFF
TRBJ2-5 | TRBV29-1 | NA | CSTWDRGRQETQYF
TRBJ2-1 | TRBV6-1 | NA | CASSETSGGAYNEQFF
TRBJ2-5 | TRBV9 | NA | CASSVDASGGGETQYF